Listed below are T cell receptor beta chains from one sample, sequenced in a study of blood T cells in healthy people across ages. Using its own MiXCR run on the 5' RACE reads, TCRdb lists one record per CDR3 protein. The sample lists approximately 1,100,000 distinct CDR3 sequences, over 35% occurring once. Sequenced sample: blood. Every receptor here comes from an older woman in good health. Both conserved end residues are part of each CDR3. A D gene is named only where the DNA matches it firmly. Size is stated for part of the rows, as once, few or many counts, or as a class when the clone is expanded.

TRBV20-1	TRBJ2-7	TRBD2	NA	TGCAGTGCTAGTCGGCTAGCGGGCCCCCTCTCCTACGAGCAGTACTTC	CSASRLAGPLSYEQYF
TRBV7-9	TRBJ2-6	NA	NA	TGTGCCAGCAGCTTAGGGATCCAGACTGGGGCCAACATCCTGACTTTC	CASSLGIQTGANILTF
TRBV20-1	TRBJ2-7	TRBD1	NA	TGCAGTGCTAGCGGGGACAGTTTTGCCCTCGAGCAGTACTTC	CSASGDSFALEQYF
TRBV28	TRBJ2-3	NA	NA	TGTGCCAGCAGGCCGCAGGTTACAGATACGCAGTATTTT	CASRPQVTDTQYF
TRBV7-2	TRBJ1-2	NA	many	TGTGCCAGCAGCCGGGGGGATGGCTACACCTTC	CASSRGDGYTF
TRBV20-1	TRBJ2-7	TRBD1	NA	TGCAGTGCTCCAGCCGACAGGGGTCGGGGCTACGAGCAGTACTTC	CSAPADRGRGYEQYF
TRBV7-9	TRBJ2-3	NA	NA	TGTGCCAGCAGCCCAGCTGAAAGAGATACGCAGTATTTT	CASSPAERDTQYF
TRBV20-1	TRBJ2-7	NA	few	TGCAGTGCTAGCGCCTTAGTTCGTATTAGCTCCTACGAGCAGTACTTC	CSASALVRISSYEQYF
TRBV7-8	TRBJ2-3	TRBD2	few	TGTGCCAGCAGCCCCACTGTGGGGGAGGGGTCAGATACGCAGTATTTT	CASSPTVGEGSDTQYF
TRBV2	TRBJ2-7	NA	NA	TGTGCCAGCCGCGGACCCATGGACGAGCAGTACTTC	CASRGPMDEQYF
TRBV15	TRBJ2-1	NA	few	TGTGCCACCAGCAGAGATGCGAGTAGATCCTACAATGAGCAGTTCTTC	CATSRDASRSYNEQFF
TRBV24-1	TRBJ2-4	TRBD1	NA	TGTGCCACCAGTGATCGACAGGGGTCGGCCAAAAACATTCAGTACTTC	CATSDRQGSAKNIQYF
TRBV5-1	TRBJ2-1	NA	NA	TGCGCCAGCACCCAACTGGAGCAAGGCAATGAGCAGTTCTTC	CASTQLEQGNEQFF
TRBV2	TRBJ2-5	TRBD1	NA	TGTGCCAACAGGACAGGGGGCGAAGAGACCCAGTACTTC	CANRTGGEETQYF
TRBV10-3	TRBJ2-1	TRBD2	NA	TGTGCCATCAGCGACACGAGCGGGGGCTACAATGAGCAGTTCTTC	CAISDTSGGYNEQFF
TRBV29-1	TRBJ2-4	TRBD1	NA	TGCAGCGTCGAACCGACAGGGGTGGATGAGCAGTACTTC	CSVEPTGVDEQYF
TRBV20-1	TRBJ2-7	NA	NA	TGCAGTGCTAGAGATAATGCACGATCCTACGAGCAGTACTTC	CSARDNARSYEQYF
TRBV28	TRBJ2-2	NA	few	TGTGCCAGCAGTTTCGCTTCTGGGGGCACCGGGGAGCTGTTTTTT	CASSFASGGTGELFF
TRBV20-1	TRBJ1-1	NA	NA	TGCAGTGCTAGAGATTACGCGGGAGGGTCCACTGAAGCTTTCTTT	CSARDYAGGSTEAFF
TRBV24-1	TRBJ2-1	TRBD2	once	TGTGCCACCAGCCCGAGCGGGAGGAATGAGCAGTTCTTC	CATSPSGRNEQFF
TRBV11-2	TRBJ2-1	TRBD2	NA	TGTGCCAGCAGCCAGACTAGCGACTACGATGAGCAGTTCTTC	CASSQTSDYDEQFF
TRBV11-1	TRBJ2-7	NA	NA	TGTGCCAGCAGCTTTTCCGGAAATTACGAGCAGTACTTC	CASSFSGNYEQYF
TRBV7-9	TRBJ1-1	NA	NA	TGTGCCAGCAGCTTTTCCACAGGGTTGGGCACTGAAGCTTTCTTT	CASSFSTGLGTEAFF
TRBV7-9	TRBJ1-2	NA	NA	TGTGCCAGCAGCCCGGCTACCGCCTGTGGCTACACCTTC	CASSPATACGYTF
TRBV9	TRBJ1-2	NA	many	TGTGCCAGCAGCGTAGAGCAGGGAAGTGGCTACACCTTC	CASSVEQGSGYTF
TRBV27	TRBJ1-5	NA	many	TGTGCCAGCAGGCCACCAGGGAGTAGTCAGCCCCAGCATTTT	CASRPPGSSQPQHF
TRBV3-1	TRBJ2-4	NA	NA	TGTGCCAGCAGCCACGTCCTAGCCAAAAACATTCAGTACTTC	CASSHVLAKNIQYF
TRBV7-2	TRBJ2-1	NA	NA	TGTGCCAGCAGCTTAGTCCTTGAGCAGTTCTTC	CASSLVLEQFF
TRBV15	TRBJ1-4	NA	NA	TGTGTCACCAGCAGTGGAGGGCCGAGTGAAAAACTGTTTTTT	CVTSSGGPSEKLFF
TRBV6-4	TRBJ2-5	TRBD2	few	TGTGCCAGCAGTGACCCAGCGGGAGGGTGTTCGGAGCAGTACTTC	CASSDPAGGCSEQYF
TRBV14	TRBJ2-1	NA	NA	TGTGCCAGCAGCCCCGGACAGAGCCGAGGGAACAATGAGCAGTTCTTC	CASSPGQSRGNNEQFF
TRBV7-8	TRBJ1-5	NA	few	TGTGCCAGCAGCTTAGGGACCTCCGTAGAGCCCCAGCATTTT	CASSLGTSVEPQHF
TRBV7-9	TRBJ1-4	NA	NA	TGTGCCAGCAGCTTTGACAGGTCCTCCACTCAATATAATGAAAAACTGTTTTTT	CASSFDRSSTQYNEKLFF
TRBV20-1	TRBJ1-5	NA	NA	TGCAGTGCTAGACCGACAGGCGCAAATCAGCCCCAGCATTTT	CSARPTGANQPQHF